The 2 T cell receptor beta chains below all came from one sample that was sequenced in a study of blood T cell repertoires in COVID-19. Data came from immunoSEQ multiplex PCR; TCRdb stores just in-frame clones and leaves some out. This sample has about 83,000 clones; around 90% occur once, and the top ten carry 7.5% to 9.5%. Sequences were obtained from peripheral blood. The receptors originated from a man at least 80 years old with active or convalescent COVID-19.

V is TRBV7-2 and J is TRBJ1-5; no firm D call. CDR1 is SGHTA and CDR2 is FQGNSA in the germline V gene. The CDR3 is made up of 15 amino acids. V gave up 6 bases and J gave up 0 bases, with 12 bases separating them. This chain's CDR3 is CASRAGSYSNQPQHF. DNA for the CDR3: TGTGCCAGCAGGGCGGGGTCTTATAGCAATCAGCCCCAGCATTTT.

The chain recombines TRBV18 with TRBJ1-2, with TRBD1 matching 9 bases. The junction had 4 bases not matched to a gene; V was cut back by 3 bases and J by 5 bases. This CDR3 has 14 amino acids. Germline CDR1 KGHSH, CDR2 LQKENI. The CDR3: CASSPPGTGYGYTF. The CDR3 coding sequence is TGTGCCAGCTCACCTCCCGGGACAGGGTATGGCTACACCTTC.